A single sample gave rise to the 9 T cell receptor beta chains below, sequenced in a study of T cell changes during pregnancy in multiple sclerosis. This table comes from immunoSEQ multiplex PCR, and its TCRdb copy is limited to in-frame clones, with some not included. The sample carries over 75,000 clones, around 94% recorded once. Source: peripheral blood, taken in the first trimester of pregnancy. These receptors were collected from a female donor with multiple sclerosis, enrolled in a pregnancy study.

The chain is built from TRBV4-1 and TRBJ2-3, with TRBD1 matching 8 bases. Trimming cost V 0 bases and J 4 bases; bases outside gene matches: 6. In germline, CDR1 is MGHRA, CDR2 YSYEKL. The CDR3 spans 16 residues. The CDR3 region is CASSQDSAGGPDTQYF. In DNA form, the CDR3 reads TGCGCCAGCAGCCAAGATTCGGCAGGGGGCCCAGATACGCAGTATTTT.

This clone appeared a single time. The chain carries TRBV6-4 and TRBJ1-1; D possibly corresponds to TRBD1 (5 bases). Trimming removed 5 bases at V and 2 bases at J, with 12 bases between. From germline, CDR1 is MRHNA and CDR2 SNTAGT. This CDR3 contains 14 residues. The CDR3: CASSPYGGNTEAFF. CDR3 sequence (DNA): TGTGCCAGCAGTCCCTACGGGGGAAACACTGAAGCTTTCTTT.

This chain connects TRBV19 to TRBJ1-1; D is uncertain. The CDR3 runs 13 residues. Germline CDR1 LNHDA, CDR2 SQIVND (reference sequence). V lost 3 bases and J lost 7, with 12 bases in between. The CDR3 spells CASSIYTNYEAFF. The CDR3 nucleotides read TGTGCCAGTAGTATTTATACAAACTATGAAGCTTTCTTT.

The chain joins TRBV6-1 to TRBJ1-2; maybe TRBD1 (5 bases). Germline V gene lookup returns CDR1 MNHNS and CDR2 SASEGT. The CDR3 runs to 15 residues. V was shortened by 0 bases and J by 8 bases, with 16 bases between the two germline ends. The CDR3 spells CASSEAQTDARGYTF. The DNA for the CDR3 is TGTGCCAGCAGTGAAGCGCAGACAGACGCGAGGGGCTACACCTTC.

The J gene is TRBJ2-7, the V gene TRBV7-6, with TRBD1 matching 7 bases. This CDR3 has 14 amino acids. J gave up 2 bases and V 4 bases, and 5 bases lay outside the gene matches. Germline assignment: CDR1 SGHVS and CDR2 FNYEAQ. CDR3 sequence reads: CASSSTGVTYEQYF. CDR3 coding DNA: TGTGCCAGCAGCTCAACAGGGGTGACCTACGAGCAGTACTTC.

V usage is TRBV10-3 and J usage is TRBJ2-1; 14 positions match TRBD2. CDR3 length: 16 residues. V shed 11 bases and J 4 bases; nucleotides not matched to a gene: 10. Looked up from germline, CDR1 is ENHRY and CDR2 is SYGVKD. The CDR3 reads CASGTSGSKGYNEQFF. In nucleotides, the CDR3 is TGTGCCTCGGGGACTAGCGGGAGCAAGGGATACAATGAGCAGTTCTTC.

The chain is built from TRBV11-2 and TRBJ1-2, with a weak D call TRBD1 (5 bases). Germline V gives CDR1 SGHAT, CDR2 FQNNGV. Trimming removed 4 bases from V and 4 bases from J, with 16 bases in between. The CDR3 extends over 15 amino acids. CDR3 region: CASSWGTTDPYGYTF. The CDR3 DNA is TGTGCCAGCAGCTGGGGGACTACAGACCCCTATGGCTACACCTTC. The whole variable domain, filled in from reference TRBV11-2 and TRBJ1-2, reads EAGVAQSPRYKIIEKRQSVAFWCNPISGHATLYWYQQILGQGPKLLIQFQNNGVVDDSQLPKDRFSAERLKGVDSTLKIQPAKLEDSAVYLCASSWGTTDPYGYTFGSGTRLTVV.

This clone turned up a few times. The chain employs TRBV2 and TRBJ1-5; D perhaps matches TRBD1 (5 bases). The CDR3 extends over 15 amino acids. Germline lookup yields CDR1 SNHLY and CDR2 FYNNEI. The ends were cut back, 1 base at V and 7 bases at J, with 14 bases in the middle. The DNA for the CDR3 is TGTGCCAGCAGTGAAGGGGCAGGGAATTGGCAGCCCCAGCATTTT. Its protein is CASSEGAGNWQPQHF.

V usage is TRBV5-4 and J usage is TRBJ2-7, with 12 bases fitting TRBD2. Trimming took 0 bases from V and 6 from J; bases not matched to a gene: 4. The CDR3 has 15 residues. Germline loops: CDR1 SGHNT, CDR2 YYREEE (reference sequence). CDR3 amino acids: CASSLGLAGGSEQYF. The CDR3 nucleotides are TGTGCCAGCAGCTTGGGTCTAGCGGGAGGGTCCGAGCAGTACTTC.